These T cell receptor beta chains were read from a single sample in a study of blood T cell repertoires in COVID-19. Assay used: immunoSEQ multiplex PCR; TCRdb lists only in-frame clones, some missing. The sample shows approximately 190,000 clones, around four fifths of them seen only once. The sample consisted of peripheral blood. The receptor source for this set is a woman aged 25 to 39 with acute or convalescent COVID-19. Each CDR3 is given with its conserved first and last residue. D genes are given only for firm matches. A row's size may be missing; if present it is once, few, many or a size class.

cdr3_length clone_size j_call v_call d_call cdr3_aa cdr3_nt
13 . TRBJ1-1 TRBV6-4 . CASSVSVNTEAFF TGTGCCAGCAGTGTTTCAGTGAACACTGAAGCTTTCTTT
15 . TRBJ2-7 TRBV6-6 TRBD2 CASSYSGRSPYEQYF TGTGCCAGCAGTTATAGCGGGAGGTCACCATACGAGCAGTACTTC
14 . TRBJ1-2 TRBV7-3 . CASSPGLKNYGYTF TGTGCCAGCAGCCCCGGACTCAAAAACTATGGCTACACCTTC
15 . TRBJ1-4 TRBV30 TRBD1 CAWSGTEATNEKLFF TGTGCCTGGAGCGGGACAGAAGCAACTAATGAAAAACTGTTTTTT
11 . TRBJ2-3 TRBV20-1 . CSARDGLAQYF TGCAGTGCTAGAGATGGACTCGCGCAGTATTTT
14 . TRBJ1-2 TRBV7-3 TRBD1 CASSEGAGNYGYTF TGTGCCAGCAGCGAGGGGGCCGGTAACTATGGCTACACCTTC
14 . TRBJ1-4 TRBV19 . CASSPGTIREKLFF TGTGCCAGTTCCCCCGGCACTATCCGTGAAAAACTGTTTTTT
15 . TRBJ1-1 TRBV11-2 TRBD1 CASSLVGQVNTEAFF TGTGCCAGCAGCTTGGTGGGACAGGTGAACACTGAAGCTTTCTTT
16 few TRBJ1-5 TRBV19 . CASSEEWAGGNQPQHF TGTGCCAGTAGTGAAGAGTGGGCAGGGGGCAATCAGCCCCAGCATTTT
16 . TRBJ2-7 TRBV5-4 TRBD1 CASSSQRTGENYEQYF TGTGCCAGCAGCTCTCAAAGGACAGGGGAGAACTACGAGCAGTACTTC
13 . TRBJ1-1 TRBV7-3 TRBD1 CASSSGTGADAFF TGTGCCAGCAGCTCCGGGACAGGGGCAGACGCTTTCTTT
15 . TRBJ1-6 TRBV4-1 . CASSQGPWTRSPLHF TGCGCCAGCAGCCAAGGCCCGTGGACTAGATCACCCCTCCACTTT
14 once TRBJ1-3 TRBV11-2 . CASSQDFRRNTIYF TGTGCCAGCAGCCAAGACTTTCGTAGAAACACCATATATTTT
12 . TRBJ2-7 TRBV6-5 . CASRERGLKQYF TGTGCCAGCAGGGAGAGAGGCCTAAAGCAGTACTTC
15 . TRBJ2-7 TRBV27 TRBD2 CASSLGLAGSYEQYF TGTGCCAGCAGCCTCGGACTAGCGGGGTCCTACGAGCAGTACTTC
14 . TRBJ2-5 TRBV14 TRBD2 CASSQGLARETQYF TGTGCCAGCAGCCAAGGACTAGCGCGGGAGACCCAGTACTTC
15 . TRBJ1-6 TRBV7-9 . CASSPSTGSYSPLHF TGTGCCAGCAGCCCATCCACAGGGTCCTATTCACCCCTCCACTTT
16 . TRBJ2-3 TRBV6-6 TRBD2 CASSYSGGPGGDTQYF TGTGCCAGCAGTTACTCGGGAGGACCGGGGGGGGATACGCAGTATTTT